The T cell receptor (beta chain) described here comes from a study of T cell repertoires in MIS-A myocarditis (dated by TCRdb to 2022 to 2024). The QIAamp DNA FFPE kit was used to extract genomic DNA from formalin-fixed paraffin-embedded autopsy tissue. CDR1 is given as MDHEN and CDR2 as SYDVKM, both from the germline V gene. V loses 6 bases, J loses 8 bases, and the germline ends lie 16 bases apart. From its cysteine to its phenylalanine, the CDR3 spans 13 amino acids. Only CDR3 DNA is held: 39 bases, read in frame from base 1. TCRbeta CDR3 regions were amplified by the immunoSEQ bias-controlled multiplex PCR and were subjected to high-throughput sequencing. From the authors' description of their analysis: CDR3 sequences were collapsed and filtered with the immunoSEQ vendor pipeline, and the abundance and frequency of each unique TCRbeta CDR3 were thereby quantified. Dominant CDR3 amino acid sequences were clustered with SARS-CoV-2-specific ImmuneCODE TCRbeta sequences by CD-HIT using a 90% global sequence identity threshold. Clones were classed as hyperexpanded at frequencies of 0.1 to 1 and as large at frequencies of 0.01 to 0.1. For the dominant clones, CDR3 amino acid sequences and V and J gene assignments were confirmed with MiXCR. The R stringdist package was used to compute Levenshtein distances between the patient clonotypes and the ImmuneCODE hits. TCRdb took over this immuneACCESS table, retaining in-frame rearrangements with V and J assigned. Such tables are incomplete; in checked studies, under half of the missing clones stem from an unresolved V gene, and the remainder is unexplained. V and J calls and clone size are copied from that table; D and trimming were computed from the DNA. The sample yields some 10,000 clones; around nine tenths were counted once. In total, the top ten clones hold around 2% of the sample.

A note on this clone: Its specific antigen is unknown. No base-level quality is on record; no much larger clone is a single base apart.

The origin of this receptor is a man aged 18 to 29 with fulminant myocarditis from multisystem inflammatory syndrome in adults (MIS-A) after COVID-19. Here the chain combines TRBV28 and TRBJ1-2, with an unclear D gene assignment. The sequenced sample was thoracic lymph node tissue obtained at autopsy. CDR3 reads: CASRKTSLGGYTF. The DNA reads TGTGCCAGCAGAAAGACTAGCCTGGGGGGCTACACCTTC.